The rows below give T cell receptor beta chains drawn from one sample of a study of T cell responses to AZD1222 COVID-19 vaccine. Generated by immunoSEQ multiplex PCR, the TCRdb table keeps only in-frame clones and is missing some. The repertoire holds tens of thousands of clones, with approximately 82% as singletons. This specimen consisted of peripheral blood, obtained on day 0 of AZD1222 vaccination. The receptors come from an adult in good health. CDR3s include the opening cysteine and the closing phenylalanine or tryptophan. D genes are given only for firm matches. A clone size is listed for some rows: how often the clone was seen (once, few, many), or a class if it is expanded.

V: TRBV25-1
D: NA
size: NA
J: TRBJ1-2
DNA: TGTGCCAGCAGTGAATGGGTAGAGAGGGGCTACACCTTC
CDR3: CASSEWVERGYTF

V: TRBV6-5
D: NA
size: once
J: TRBJ2-7
DNA: TGTGCCAGCAGTCGGACGACGGAAACCTACGAGCAGTACTTC
CDR3: CASSRTTETYEQYF

V: TRBV30
D: NA
size: NA
J: TRBJ1-2
DNA: TGTGCCTGGAGTCCACGGGTCAGAGCTAACTATGGCTACACCTTC
CDR3: CAWSPRVRANYGYTF

V: TRBV30
D: NA
size: NA
J: TRBJ2-5
DNA: TGTGCCTGGAGTGTACCAGGGCTTGGAAAGACCCAGTACTTC
CDR3: CAWSVPGLGKTQYF

V: TRBV18
D: NA
size: NA
J: TRBJ1-2
DNA: TGTGCCAGCTCACGGAACGACCGTGATGGCTACACCTTC
CDR3: CASSRNDRDGYTF

V: TRBV7-6
D: NA
size: NA
J: TRBJ2-5
DNA: TGTGCCAGCAGCCTCTTGGGAGGCGGGCTGAAAGAGACCCAGTACTTC
CDR3: CASSLLGGGLKETQYF

V: TRBV5-1
D: NA
size: NA
J: TRBJ2-3
DNA: TGCGCCAGCAGCGCCGGACAGTTAGGTGGCACAGATACGCAGTATTTT
CDR3: CASSAGQLGGTDTQYF

V: TRBV28
D: TRBD1
size: NA
J: TRBJ1-2
DNA: TGTGCCAGCAGTTTCGACAGGGTGTACGGCTACACCTTC
CDR3: CASSFDRVYGYTF

V: TRBV28
D: TRBD1
size: NA
J: TRBJ1-5
DNA: TGTGCCAGCAGCCCCCGACAGGGGGCAGTTCAGCCCCAGCATTTT
CDR3: CASSPRQGAVQPQHF

V: TRBV5-1
D: NA
size: NA
J: TRBJ1-6
DNA: TGCGCCAGCAGCTTGGCCGGCTCCTATAATTCACCCCTCCACTTT
CDR3: CASSLAGSYNSPLHF

V: TRBV5-1
D: TRBD2
size: NA
J: TRBJ2-1
DNA: TGCGCCAGCAGCTCTAGCGGGAATTACAATGAGCAGTTCTTC
CDR3: CASSSSGNYNEQFF

V: TRBV18
D: NA
size: NA
J: TRBJ2-7
DNA: TGTGCCAGCTCATCAGGACACCACGAGCAGTACTTC
CDR3: CASSSGHHEQYF

V: TRBV12-2
D: NA
size: NA
J: TRBJ2-7
DNA: TGTGCAAGTCGCGGTGAGGGACTAGCGGAGTTCTACGAGCAGTACTTC
CDR3: CASRGEGLAEFYEQYF

V: TRBV19
D: NA
size: NA
J: TRBJ2-7
DNA: TGTGCCAGTAGTAATAGGCAACAGGCCGGCGAGCAGTACTTC
CDR3: CASSNRQQAGEQYF